This T cell receptor beta chain stems from a study of CD8 T cells in ankylosing spondylitis. Germline lookup yields CDR1 SNHLY and CDR2 FYNNEI. V was clipped by 8 bases and J by 6 bases; unmatched bases: 10. There are 14 residues in the CDR3. TCRdb processed the 5' RACE reads anew with MiXCR; each CDR3 protein has one entry. The table shows about 390,000 distinct CDR3 sequences, with approximately 20% occurring only once. Findings of the study overall: CD8+ disease-linked clones were present at relatively low frequencies in blood. Ankylosing spondylitis blood appeared to be characterized by a TCR beta motif of about eight highly homologous variants.

Regarding this clonotype: Its antigen is unidentified.

The receptor was isolated from a male donor with ankylosing spondylitis. The sample comprised blood, either unsorted or a sorted T cell fraction (not recorded which). This chain joins TRBV2 and TRBJ1-5; 7 nucleotides agree with TRBD1. The CDR3 loop is CASGTDRSGQPQHF. DNA for the CDR3: TGTGCCAGCGGGACGGACAGGTCAGGTCAGCCCCAGCATTTT.